Below are 9 T cell receptor beta chains sequenced from a single sample in a study of T cell responses to AZD1222 COVID-19 vaccine. TCRdb's copy holds only in-frame clones and misses some; the assay was immunoSEQ multiplex PCR. The sample shows about 92,000 clones, 88% of them seen only once. Sequenced material: peripheral blood, taken on day 0 of MenACWY control vaccination. The receptors come from an adult in good health.

The V gene is TRBV6-6, the J gene TRBJ1-1; the D gene is possibly TRBD1 (6 bases). The CDR3 spans 15 residues. V lost 7 bases to trimming and J lost 0 bases, with 15 bases between them. Germline-derived CDR1 and CDR2 are MNHNY and SVGAGI (reference sequence). CDR3 sequence (DNA): TGTGCCAGCACTCTACAGGGAGGGATGAACACTGAAGCTTTCTTT. Protein: CASTLQGGMNTEAFF.

The CDR3 is CASSSTGIARQPQHF. CDR3 sequence (DNA): TGTGCCAGCAGTTCTACAGGGATCGCGCGTCAGCCCCAGCATTTT. This rearrangement joins TRBV6-2 or TRBV6-3 to TRBJ1-5, with D tentatively TRBD1 (6 bases). Trimming removed 4 bases at V and 6 bases at J, with 16 bases between. The CDR3 loop spans 15 amino acids. The germline gives CDR1 MNHEY, CDR2 SVGEGT.

The rearrangement uses TRBV6-5 and TRBJ1-2; TRBD1 agrees at 8 bases. With V trimmed by 2 bases and J by 3 bases, 5 bases remained unmatched. This CDR3 spans 15 amino acids. The germline V gene encodes CDR1 MNHEY and CDR2 SVGAGI. The CDR3 protein is CASSYGGTGYYGYTF. The CDR3 bases are TGTGCCAGCAGTTACGGGGGGACAGGATACTATGGCTACACCTTC.

This chain joins TRBV6-5 and TRBJ1-2, with D maybe TRBD1 (5 bases). Germline V lookup: CDR1 MNHEY, CDR2 SVGAGI. There are 11 residues in the CDR3. V lost 5 bases to trimming and J lost 7 bases, with 8 bases between them. The CDR3 reads CASSQGGGYTF. In nucleotides, the CDR3 is TGTGCCAGCAGTCAGGGAGGTGGCTACACCTTC.

Concerning this clone itself: The germline gene is not matched at one end of the junction; a read error may be the cause. The chain uses TRBV4-1 and TRBJ1-2; tentatively, D is TRBD1 (5 bases). CDR1 is MGHRA and CDR2 is YSYEKL in the germline V gene. This CDR3 is 13 amino acids long. The CDR3 DNA is TGCGCCAGCAGCCAAGATCCCGGACATATCAGGATCTTC. Protein sequence: CASSQDPGHIRIF.

This sequence joins TRBV23-1 and TRBJ2-5; D may be TRBD1 (6 bases). TRBV23-1 is an open reading frame, and its role is uncertain. The germline V and J ends were trimmed by 3 bases and 2 bases, with 10 bases remaining between them. The CDR3 is made up of 14 amino acids. The CDR3: CASSHFGQQETQYF. The DNA of the CDR3 is TGCGCCAGCAGTCACTTCGGACAGCAAGAGACCCAGTACTTC.

This chain joins TRBV14 and TRBJ2-5; D is uncertain. Trimming took off 3 bases at V and 7 bases at J, with 6 bases between the two ends. From germline, CDR1 is SGHDN and CDR2 FVKESK. The CDR3 is made up of 11 amino acids. CDR3 coding DNA: TGTGCCAGCAGCCAGTCTTGGACCCAGTACTTC. Translation: CASSQSWTQYF.

The rearrangement joins TRBV29-1 to TRBJ1-1; possibly TRBD1 for D (6 bases). Germline-derived CDR1 and CDR2 are SQVTM and ANQGSEA. The germline V and J ends were trimmed by 4 bases and 6 bases, with 12 bases remaining between them. The CDR3 extends over 12 amino acids. This CDR3 reads CSVAGAASEAFF. The CDR3 coding sequence is TGCAGCGTTGCGGGGGCGGCCTCTGAAGCTTTCTTT.

The CDR3 DNA sequence: TGTGCCAGCAGCACGCAGGGGGGGGAGTCACCCCTCCACTTT. Translating gives CASSTQGGESPLHF. The chain is built from TRBV7-2 and TRBJ1-6; 7 bases align to TRBD1. The CDR3 has 14 amino acids. The J segment lost 10 bases and the V segment lost 5 bases, leaving 8 bases of the junction unmatched. The germline V gene encodes CDR1 SGHTA and CDR2 FQGNSA.